A single count supports the clone carrying this T cell receptor beta chain. Its target is unknown. This sample is part of a study of cytomegalovirus exposure and HLA in healthy donors. Whole-study context: According to later analysis, the same platform produced the roughly 120 validation and 600 to 800 first-cohort repertoires. The study, taken as a whole, reports: The investigators catalogued 150 to 200 TCR beta chains as cytomegalovirus-associated.

CDR3 length: 13 residues. The V and J ends lost 1 base and 13 bases respectively, with 16 bases between them. The germline gives CDR1 MGHRA, CDR2 YSYEKL. Libraries were prepared by immunoSEQ multiplex PCR; TCRdb keeps only in-frame clonotypes and omits some of them. The repertoire holds 82,000 or so clones, with roughly 95% as singletons. Sample: PBMCs. This sequence joins TRBV4-1 and TRBJ1-1; possibly TRBD1 for D (6 bases). This sequence was found in a woman between 18 and 29 years old in good health and CMV-seronegative. CDR3 bases: TGCGCCAGCAGCCAAGTTACAGGGACCAGGGATTTCTTT. The encoded protein is CASSQVTGTRDFF.